The 32 T cell receptor beta chains below all came from one sample that was sequenced in a study of blood T cell repertoires in COVID-19. TCRdb's table, derived via immunoSEQ multiplex PCR, lists solely in-frame clones and lacks some. The data show some 140,000 clones, around 79% seen once. The sequenced sample consisted of peripheral blood. These receptor sequences come from a man at least 80 years old with acute or convalescent COVID-19.

The rearrangement links TRBV18 to TRBJ2-2, with 8 bases lining up with TRBD1. Germline CDR1 KGHSH, CDR2 LQKENI. Trimming cost V 5 bases and J 5 bases; bases outside gene matches: 10. The CDR3 has 16 amino acids. In DNA form, the CDR3 reads TGTGCCAGCTCAGTTAGACAGGGGCCGCGGACCGGGGAGCTGTTTTTT. As protein: CASSVRQGPRTGELFF.

This clone was recorded only once. The chain joins TRBV19 to TRBJ2-3; D remains ambiguous. The CDR3 consists of 13 residues. CDR1 is LNHDA, CDR2 SQIVND, per germline (reference sequence). V was clipped by 5 bases and J by 5 bases, with 11 bases between them. CDR3 coding DNA: TGTGCCAGTAGTTCTACCTCCCGAGATACGCAGTATTTT. Translated, it gives CASSSTSRDTQYF.

By proportion, this clone is medium-sized (0.01 to 0.1%). The chain recombines TRBV19 with TRBJ1-6; D is unclear. The V end was cut by 5 bases, the J end by 7 bases, with 15 bases between. CDR1 is LNHDA, CDR2 SQIVND, per germline (reference sequence). The CDR3 length is 15 residues. The CDR3 DNA reads as TGTGCCAGTAGTCCCCTCGAGGTGAGGAATTCACCCCTCCACTTT. Amino acids: CASSPLEVRNSPLHF. Full variable domain (missing parts from reference TRBV19 and TRBJ1-6): DGGITQSPKYLFRKEGQNVTLSCEQNLNHDAMYWYRQDPGQGLRLIYYSQIVNDFQKGDIAEGYSVSREKKESFPLTVTSAQKNPTAFYLCASSPLEVRNSPLHFGNGTRLTVT.

V and J are TRBV25-1 and TRBJ1-6; 8 nucleotides match TRBD1. Trimming at V came to 2 bases and at J to 6 bases, leaving 3 bases not matched to a gene. The CDR3 contains 15 residues. Germline CDR1 MGHDK, CDR2 SYGVNS. The CDR3 sequence: CASSELDRVNSPLHF. The CDR3 DNA reads TGTGCCAGCAGTGAACTGGACAGGGTTAATTCACCCCTCCACTTT.

V is TRBV10-1 and J is TRBJ2-4; weak D call: TRBD1 (6 bases). The V end lost 0 bases, the J end lost 1 base, and 13 bases lay between the germline ends. CDR3 length equals 17 residues. Germline CDR1 WNHNN, CDR2 SYGVQD (reference sequence). The CDR3 region is CASSESFEGDAKNIQYF. Here the CDR3 DNA reads TGCGCCAGCAGTGAGTCTTTTGAGGGGGATGCCAAAAACATTCAGTACTTC.

The V call is TRBV25-1, the J call TRBJ2-3; 7 bases match TRBD2. CDR1 MGHDK and CDR2 SYGVNS come from the germline V gene. The CDR3 is made up of 13 amino acids. Losses at the gene ends were 2 bases for V and 5 bases for J; bases not matched to a gene: 1. The CDR3: CASSEAGVDTQYF. The DNA of the CDR3 is TGTGCCAGCAGTGAAGCGGGGGTAGATACGCAGTATTTT.

At least ten counts were recorded for this clone. This chain joins TRBV11-3 and TRBJ1-2; D unresolved. This CDR3 comprises 14 residues. Germline assignment: CDR1 SGHNT and CDR2 YENEEA. Deletions cut 3 bases from V and 7 bases from J, with 15 bases between. Here the CDR3 reads CASSFQIGSFGYTF. The CDR3 DNA reads TGTGCCAGCAGCTTCCAGATCGGGAGTTTTGGCTACACCTTC.

V gene TRBV6-6 combines with J gene TRBJ1-2, with 7 nucleotides matching TRBD1. CDR1 is MNHNY and CDR2 is SVGAGI in the germline V gene (reference sequence). This CDR3 spans 13 amino acids. The J segment lost 8 bases and the V segment lost 3 bases, leaving 6 bases of the junction unmatched. CDR3 nucleotides: TGTGCCAGCAGTTATGGGCAGGGGGACGGCTACACCTTC. Translation gives CASSYGQGDGYTF.

This clone came up a few times. This rearrangement joins TRBV18 to TRBJ2-1; 9 bases align to TRBD1. After removal of 0 bases from V and 7 bases from J, the junction contained 7 bases not matched to a gene. The germline CDR1 and CDR2 sequences are KGHSH and LQKENI. The CDR3 contains 16 residues. CDR3 in amino acids: CASSPPSLGQGNEQFF. The CDR3 DNA reads TGTGCCAGCTCACCACCTTCTTTGGGACAGGGAAATGAGCAGTTCTTC.

V gene TRBV9 combines with J gene TRBJ2-5, with 7 bases fitting TRBD1. CDR3 length equals 15 residues. The junction had 9 bases not matched to a gene; V was cut back by 4 bases and J by 3 bases. CDR1 is SGDLS, CDR2 YYNGEE, per germline. CDR3 DNA sequence: TGTGCCAGCAGCCTCCGAGGGGACAGTGAAGAGACCCAGTACTTC. It is translated as CASSLRGDSEETQYF.

This clone appeared a single time. This rearrangement joins TRBV5-1 to TRBJ1-2; D unclear. Per germline, CDR1 SGHRS and CDR2 YFSETQ. The CDR3 runs 15 residues. Trimming left V 3 bases short and J 4 bases short, with 16 bases between. CDR3 nucleotides: TGCGCCAGCAGCTCTAGACCGGAAAGCGGCTATGGCTACACCTTC. Its translation: CASSSRPESGYGYTF.

The sample holds a few counts of this clone. The chain's CDR3 is CASSYVFPGTEAFF. In DNA, the CDR3 is TGTGCCAGCAGTTACGTCTTCCCGGGAACTGAAGCTTTCTTT. The chain joins TRBV6-2 or TRBV6-3 to TRBJ1-1; D remains ambiguous. V lost 2 bases to trimming and J lost 5 bases, with 12 bases between them. In germline, CDR1 is MNHEY, CDR2 SVGEGT. The CDR3 length is 14 residues.

The chain is built from TRBV6-5 and TRBJ2-7, with D perhaps matching TRBD2 (6 bases). The germline CDR1 and CDR2 sequences are MNHEY and SVGAGI. The CDR3 covers 15 residues. V gave up 8 bases and J gave up 5 bases, with 22 bases separating them. The CDR3 region is CASQTAGRGIHEQYF. CDR3 in DNA: TGTGCCAGCCAAACCGCGGGACGGGGGATACACGAGCAGTACTTC.

The chain carries TRBV7-9 and TRBJ1-5, with no clear D. Per germline, CDR1 SEHNR and CDR2 FQNEAQ (reference sequence). The CDR3 covers 18 residues. V lost 5 bases and J 1 base, leaving 21 bases between the germline ends. CDR3 region: CASSRVAQGTWSNQPQHF. DNA for the CDR3: TGTGCCAGCAGCCGGGTAGCCCAAGGAACCTGGAGCAATCAGCCCCAGCATTTT.

The rearrangement uses TRBV5-8 and TRBJ1-6, with TRBD1 identical over 7 bases. This CDR3 is built from 15 residues. The V gene end was trimmed by 1 base and the J gene end by 7 bases; junction bases not matched to a gene: 5. In germline, CDR1 is SGHTS, CDR2 YDEGEE. CDR3 coding DNA: TGTGCCAGCAGCTTGCACAGGGGCGGAAATTCACCCCTCCACTTT. Translated: CASSLHRGGNSPLHF.

The chain combines TRBV2 with TRBJ1-1; possible D gene TRBD1, 6 bases. This CDR3 spans 13 amino acids. In germline, CDR1 is SNHLY, CDR2 FYNNEI. V lost 4 bases and J lost 4, with 10 bases in between. CDR3 DNA: TGTGCCAGCAGTGGCGTCAGGGGCACTGAAGCTTTCTTT. Its protein is CASSGVRGTEAFF.

Note on this clone: Compared with germline, one end of the junction differs, possibly owing to a read error. The chain combines TRBV10-1 with TRBJ2-2; TRBD1 is a possible D gene (5 bases). Germline V gene lookup returns CDR1 WNHNN and CDR2 SYGVQD (reference sequence). The CDR3 consists of 13 residues. DNA for the CDR3: TGCGCCAGCAGGGAGTACCAGGGCGGGGAGCTGTTTTTT. Translating it yields CASREYQGGELFF.

V is TRBV15 and J is TRBJ2-6; tentatively, D is TRBD1 (5 bases). This CDR3 region has 15 residues. V lost 5 bases and J 2 bases, leaving 10 bases between the germline ends. Germline CDR1 and CDR2: LNHNV and YYDKDF (reference sequence). In nucleotides, the CDR3 is TGTGCCACCAGCGGTGCAGGGACTGGGGCCAACGTCCTGACTTTC. This encodes CATSGAGTGANVLTF.

This clone showed up just once. This sequence joins TRBV7-2 and TRBJ2-3; a possible D gene is TRBD1 (7 bases). Germline-derived CDR1 and CDR2 are SGHTA and FQGNSA. With 2 bases removed from V and 8 bases from J, the gap between germline ends came to 17 bases. This CDR3 region has 15 residues. CDR3 amino acids: CASSLLQGLGSTQYF. CDR3 nucleotide sequence: TGTGCCAGCAGCTTACTACAGGGGCTCGGGAGTACGCAGTATTTT.

This chain joins TRBV5-1 and TRBJ2-5; a possible D gene is TRBD2 (6 bases). Between the trimmed V and J ends, which lost 0 bases and 5 bases, there was a span of 14 bases. CDR3 length: 15 amino acids. CDR1 is SGHRS, CDR2 YFSETQ, per germline. This chain's CDR3 is CASSLGAGARETQYF. DNA for the CDR3: TGCGCCAGCAGCTTGGGAGCGGGCGCCCGGGAGACCCAGTACTTC.

Worth noting for this clone: The sample holds other DNA sequences that translate to the same CDR3. The genes are TRBV7-3 and TRBJ1-1; D gene ambiguous. Trimming removed 5 bases from V and 2 bases from J, with 9 bases in between. From germline, CDR1 is SGHTA and CDR2 FQGTGA. This CDR3 is 13 amino acids long. The CDR3 sequence: CASSEQKNTEAFF. CDR3 DNA sequence: TGTGCCAGCAGCGAACAGAAAAACACTGAAGCTTTCTTT.

The genes are TRBV7-2 and TRBJ1-2; D unclear. The germline V and J ends were trimmed by 3 bases and 0 bases, with 17 bases remaining between them. The CDR3 runs 17 residues. Germline CDR1 reads SGHTA; CDR2 reads FQGNSA. The CDR3 is CASSFAGRSKANYGYTF. In DNA, the CDR3 is TGTGCCAGCAGCTTCGCCGGCAGGTCCAAAGCTAACTATGGCTACACCTTC.

V is TRBV7-2 and J is TRBJ2-2; D is perhaps TRBD2 (5 bases). Trimming left V 3 bases short and J 0 bases short, with 8 bases between. The CDR3 runs to 15 residues. CDR1 is SGHTA, CDR2 FQGNSA, per germline. CDR3 in amino acids: CASSLRTSNTGELFF. CDR3 bases: TGTGCCAGCAGCTTGCGGACTTCGAACACCGGGGAGCTGTTTTTT.

Turning to this clone: The same CDR3 arises from other DNA sequences in this sample as well. The chain links TRBV30 to TRBJ1-3; D remains ambiguous. This CDR3 has 14 amino acids. The germline V and J ends were trimmed by 0 bases and 0 bases, with 6 bases remaining between them. Germline loops: CDR1 GTSNPN, CDR2 SVGIG (reference sequence). CDR3 amino acids: CAWSVGGSGNTIYF. CDR3 nucleotide sequence: TGTGCCTGGAGTGTAGGCGGCTCTGGAAACACCATATATTTT.

The chain carries TRBV5-4 and TRBJ2-6; the D gene is possibly TRBD2 (6 bases). Germline CDR1 reads SGHNT; CDR2 reads YYREEE (reference sequence). The CDR3 length is 15 residues. Trimming removed 4 bases at V and 2 bases at J, with 10 bases between. The CDR3 nucleotides are TGTGCCAGCAGCGGGGGAGGCACTGGGGCCAACGTCCTGACTTTC. Its translation is CASSGGGTGANVLTF.

The rearrangement uses TRBV5-1 and TRBJ2-7; D might be TRBD1 (5 bases). Germline CDR1 reads SGHRS; CDR2 reads YFSETQ. V was cut by 1 base and J by 1 base, with 12 bases left in between. CDR3 length: 15 amino acids. CDR3 protein: CASSLRTKVSYEQYV. CDR3 DNA: TGCGCCAGCAGCTTGCGGACAAAGGTTTCCTACGAGCAGTACGTC.

V is TRBV14 and J is TRBJ1-2; 7 bases are a match to TRBD1. With V trimmed by 4 bases and J by 5 bases, 4 bases remained unmatched. The CDR3 is 13 amino acids. Germline V gives CDR1 SGHDN, CDR2 FVKESK. The chain's CDR3 is CASSPGTAYGYTF. The DNA of the CDR3 is TGTGCCAGCAGCCCAGGGACAGCTTATGGCTACACCTTC.

The V and J genes are TRBV6-5 and TRBJ2-7; tentatively, D is TRBD2 (5 bases). The CDR3 contains 13 residues. Per germline, CDR1 MNHEY and CDR2 SVGAGI. Trimming removed 4 bases at V and 3 bases at J, with 10 bases between. The CDR3 loop is CASSSGIDYEQYF. The CDR3 nucleotides read TGTGCCAGCAGTTCCGGGATCGACTACGAGCAGTACTTC.

The chain couples TRBV7-2 to TRBJ2-1; TRBD1 matches 9 bases. Germline CDR1 and CDR2: SGHTA and FQGNSA. Trimming removed 1 base from V and 10 bases from J; junction bases left unmatched: 8. This CDR3 has 15 amino acids. CDR3 nucleotides: TGTGCCAGCAGCTTAGTTGAGGGACAGGGAATAGAGCAGTTCTTC. Protein sequence: CASSLVEGQGIEQFF.

CDR3 bases: TGTGCCACCAGTGACCCGGACAGGGAGGACAATGAGCAGTTCTTC. It translates to CATSDPDREDNEQFF. V gene TRBV24-1 combines with J gene TRBJ2-1; 8 nucleotides agree with TRBD1. Germline CDR1 is KGHDR and CDR2 is SFDVKD. The CDR3 covers 15 residues. Trimming cost V 4 bases and J 5 bases; bases outside gene matches: 6.

V and J are TRBV24-1 and TRBJ2-2; TRBD2 aligns across 8 bases. The CDR3 has 18 amino acids. Looked up from germline, CDR1 is KGHDR and CDR2 is SFDVKD. V shed 2 bases, J shed 0 bases, and the junction held 7 bases outside the gene matches. The CDR3 sequence is CATSDSTGLGANTGELFF. The CDR3 nucleotides are TGTGCCACCAGTGATTCAACGGGACTAGGAGCGAACACCGGGGAGCTGTTTTTT.

This chain joins TRBV2 and TRBJ2-5; D possibly corresponds to TRBD2 (6 bases). CDR3 length: 13 amino acids. The germline V and J ends were trimmed by 7 bases and 7 bases, with 16 bases remaining between them. Looked up from germline, CDR1 is SNHLY and CDR2 is FYNNEI. The CDR3 sequence: CASNRDSTGTQYF. Here the CDR3 DNA reads TGTGCCAGCAATCGGGACTCTACGGGGACCCAGTACTTC.